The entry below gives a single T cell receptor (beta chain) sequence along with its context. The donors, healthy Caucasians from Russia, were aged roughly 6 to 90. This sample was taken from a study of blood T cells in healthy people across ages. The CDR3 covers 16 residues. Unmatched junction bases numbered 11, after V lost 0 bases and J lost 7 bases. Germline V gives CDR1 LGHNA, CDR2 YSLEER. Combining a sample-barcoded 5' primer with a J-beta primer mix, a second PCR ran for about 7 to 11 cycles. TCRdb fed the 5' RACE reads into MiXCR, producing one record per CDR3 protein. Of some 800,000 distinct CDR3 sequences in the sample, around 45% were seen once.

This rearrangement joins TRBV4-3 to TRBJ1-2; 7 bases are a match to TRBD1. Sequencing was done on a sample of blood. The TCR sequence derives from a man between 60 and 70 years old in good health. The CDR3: CASSQERDSGVFGYTF. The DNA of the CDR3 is TGCGCCAGCAGCCAAGAGAGGGACAGTGGGGTTTTTGGCTACACCTTC.